The present entry profiles one TCR beta chain with its context. This clonotype was detected many times. The target of this receptor is not known. No clone much larger than this one lies a single base away; base qualities are absent. The CDR3 spans 13 residues, from the cysteine through the phenylalanine. The only DNA kept is the CDR3, 39 bases in frame from the first base. CDR1 MDHEN and CDR2 SYDVKM are derived from the germline V gene. V gives up 8 bases and J gives up 4 bases, and the segment between their germline ends measures 14 bases. Receptor libraries were prepared by PCR. The run used an Illumina HiSeq 2500. TCR library preparation used molecular barcoding, with unique molecular identifiers applied to normalize quantification of the TCRbeta repertoire. TCRdb applied fastp at Q25 and MiXCR to the public reads, then kept only in-frame beta chains. Entries that share a CDR3 protein sequence are merged under the most common genes and DNA. The sample table contains under 20,000 distinct CDR3 sequences; only one count was recorded for about 7.7% of them. Together, the top ten hold 35% to 45% of the sample.

According to the study, the label for this sample's time point signals: day 60 (about 2 months) after transplantation. Taken with the paper, the label for treatment or condition translates to: allogeneic hematopoietic cell transplantation with graft depleted of TCRalphabeta T cells and CD19 B cells. TCRalphabeta/CD19-depleted allogeneic hematopoietic cell grafts were given to the transplant recipients, all of whom were children. These data are taken from a study of T-cell reconstitution after alpha-beta-depleted transplantation in children (dated by TCRdb to the mid-2010s). Background on the whole study: Using TCR repertoire profiling, the study quantitatively followed how T-cell immune reconstitution unfolded in children after TCRalphabeta/CD19-depleted allogeneic hematopoietic cell transplantation. Results the study describes overall, beyond this receptor: The frequencies of hyperexpanded clones fell over the following months, and after one year, T-cell counts and TCRbeta diversity were mostly attributed to newly produced T cells. The apparently early alphabetaT-cell count recovery about two months after transplant was reportedly dependent on only several hundred rapidly expanded clones derived from non-depleted graft cells. The high TCRbeta diversity at day 60 in some patients was ascribed to recipient T cells and intrathymic progenitors that had survived conditioning.

The sequences come from PBMCs, mostly from graft donor cells, collected 60 days after TCRalphabeta/CD19-depleted stem cell transplant. This receptor chain uses TRBV28 and TRBJ2-5, with the D gene too uncertain to name. The sequence came from a boy less than two years old who had a stem cell transplant for Wiskott-Aldrich syndrome, so the T cells may come from the graft donor. The sequenced DNA is TGTGCCAGCGGAGAAATCGTGGGAGAGACCCAGTACTTC. It specifies CASGEIVGETQYF.